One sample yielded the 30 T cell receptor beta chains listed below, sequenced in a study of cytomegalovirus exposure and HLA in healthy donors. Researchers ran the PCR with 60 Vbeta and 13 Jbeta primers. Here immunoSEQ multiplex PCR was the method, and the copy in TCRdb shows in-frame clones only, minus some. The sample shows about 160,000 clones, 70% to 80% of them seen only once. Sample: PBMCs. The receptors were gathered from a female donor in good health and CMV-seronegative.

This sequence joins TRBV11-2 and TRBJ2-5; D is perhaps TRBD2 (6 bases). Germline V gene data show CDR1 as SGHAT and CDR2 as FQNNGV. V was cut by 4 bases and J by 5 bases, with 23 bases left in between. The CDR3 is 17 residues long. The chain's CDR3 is CASSWPLGVADSETQYF. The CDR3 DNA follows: TGTGCCAGCAGCTGGCCTCTGGGGGTAGCGGATTCGGAGACCCAGTACTTC.

The CDR3 nucleotides read TGTGCCACCAGCAGAGATCGCCCGGGGGGGGACAGGGGAAGGAATGAGCAGTTCTTC. Protein: CATSRDRPGGDRGRNEQFF. The chain combines TRBV15 with TRBJ2-1, with TRBD1 matching 10 bases. The trim removed 0 bases at V and 7 bases at J, leaving 15 bases unmatched. Germline values: CDR1 LNHNV, CDR2 YYDKDF (reference sequence). The CDR3 is made up of 19 amino acids.

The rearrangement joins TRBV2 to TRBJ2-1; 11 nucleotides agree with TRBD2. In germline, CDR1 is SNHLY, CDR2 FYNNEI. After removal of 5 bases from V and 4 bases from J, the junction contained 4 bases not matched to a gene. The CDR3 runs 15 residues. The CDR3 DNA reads TGTGCCAGCAGTCCGACTAGCGGGATATACAATGAGCAGTTCTTC. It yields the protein CASSPTSGIYNEQFF.

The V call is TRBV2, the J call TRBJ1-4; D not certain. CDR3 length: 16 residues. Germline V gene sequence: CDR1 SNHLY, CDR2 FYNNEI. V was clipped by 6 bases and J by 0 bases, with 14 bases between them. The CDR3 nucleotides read TGTGCCAGCAGAGCCTTTGCCGGGACAACTAATGAAAAACTGTTTTTT. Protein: CASRAFAGTTNEKLFF.

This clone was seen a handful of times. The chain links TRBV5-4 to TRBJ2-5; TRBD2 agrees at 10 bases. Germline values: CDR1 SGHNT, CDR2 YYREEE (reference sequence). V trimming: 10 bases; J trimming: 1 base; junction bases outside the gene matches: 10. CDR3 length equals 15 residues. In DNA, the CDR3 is TGTGCCTTCGGGGGAGCGGGGGGGTTCCAAGAGACCCAGTACTTC. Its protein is CAFGGAGGFQETQYF.

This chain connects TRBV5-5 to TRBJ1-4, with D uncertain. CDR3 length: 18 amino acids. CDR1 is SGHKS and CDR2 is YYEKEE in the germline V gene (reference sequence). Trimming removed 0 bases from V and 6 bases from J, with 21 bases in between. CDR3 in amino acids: CASSLAGKRNRVDEKLFF. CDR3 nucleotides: TGTGCCAGCAGCTTGGCGGGGAAACGTAACCGAGTGGATGAAAAACTGTTTTTT.

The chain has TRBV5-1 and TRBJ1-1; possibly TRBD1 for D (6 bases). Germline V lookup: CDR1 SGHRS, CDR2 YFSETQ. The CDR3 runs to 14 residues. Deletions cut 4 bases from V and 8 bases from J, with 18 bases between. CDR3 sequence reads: CASSPDRDGIEAFF. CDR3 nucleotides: TGCGCCAGCAGCCCGGACAGAGATGGAATAGAAGCTTTCTTT.

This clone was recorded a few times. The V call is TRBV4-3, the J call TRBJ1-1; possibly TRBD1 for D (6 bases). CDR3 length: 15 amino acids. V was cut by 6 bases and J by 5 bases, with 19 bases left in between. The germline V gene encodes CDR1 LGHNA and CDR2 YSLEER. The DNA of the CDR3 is TGCGCCAGCAGTCGTACCCAGGGGTCGTGGACTGAAGCTTTCTTT. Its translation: CASSRTQGSWTEAFF.

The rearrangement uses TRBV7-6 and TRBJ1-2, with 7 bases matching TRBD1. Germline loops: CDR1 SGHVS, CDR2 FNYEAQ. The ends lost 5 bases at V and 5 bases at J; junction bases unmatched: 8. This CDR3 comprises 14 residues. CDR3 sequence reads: CASSPRTGTYGYTF. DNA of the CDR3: TGTGCCAGCAGCCCTAGGACAGGAACATATGGCTACACCTTC.

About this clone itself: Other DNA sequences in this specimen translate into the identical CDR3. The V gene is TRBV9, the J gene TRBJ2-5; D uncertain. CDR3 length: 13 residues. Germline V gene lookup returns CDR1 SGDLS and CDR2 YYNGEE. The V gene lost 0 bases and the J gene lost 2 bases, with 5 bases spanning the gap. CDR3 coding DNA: TGTGCCAGCAGCGTAGCCGAGCAAGAGACCCAGTACTTC. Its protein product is CASSVAEQETQYF.

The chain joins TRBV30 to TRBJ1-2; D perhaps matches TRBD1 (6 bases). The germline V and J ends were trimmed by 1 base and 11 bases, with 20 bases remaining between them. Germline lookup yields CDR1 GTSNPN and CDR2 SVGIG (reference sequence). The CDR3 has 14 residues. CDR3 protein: CAWSAATTGTPYTF. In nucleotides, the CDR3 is TGTGCCTGGAGTGCCGCCACTACCGGGACACCATACACCTTC.

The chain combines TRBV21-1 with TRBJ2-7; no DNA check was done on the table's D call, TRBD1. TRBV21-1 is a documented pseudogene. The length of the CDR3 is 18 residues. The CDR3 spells CASSKKVGRGDTIYEQYF. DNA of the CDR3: TGTGCCAGCAGCAAAAAGGTTGGGAGAGGGGACACGATCTACGAGCAGTACTTC.

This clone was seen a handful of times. The DNA for the CDR3 is TGTGCCTGGACGCAGGGGGGCAATGGGGACCAGTACTTC. The encoded protein is CAWTQGGNGDQYF. V is TRBV30 and J is TRBJ2-5; possible D gene TRBD1, 7 bases. CDR1 GTSNPN and CDR2 SVGIG come from the germline V gene (reference sequence). V was clipped by 4 bases and J by 10 bases, with 19 bases between them. There are 13 residues in the CDR3.

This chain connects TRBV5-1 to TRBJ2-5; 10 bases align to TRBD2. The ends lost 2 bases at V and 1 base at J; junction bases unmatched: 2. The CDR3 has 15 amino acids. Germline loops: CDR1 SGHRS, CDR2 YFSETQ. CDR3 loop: CASSLIAGGQETQYF. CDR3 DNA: TGCGCCAGCAGCTTAATAGCGGGAGGCCAAGAGACCCAGTACTTC.

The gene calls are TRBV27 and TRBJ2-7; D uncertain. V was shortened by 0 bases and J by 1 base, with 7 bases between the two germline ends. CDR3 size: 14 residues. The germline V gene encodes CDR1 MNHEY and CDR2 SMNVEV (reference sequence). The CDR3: CASSLSSGSYEQYF. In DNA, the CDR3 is TGTGCCAGCAGTTTATCATCGGGTTCCTACGAGCAGTACTTC.

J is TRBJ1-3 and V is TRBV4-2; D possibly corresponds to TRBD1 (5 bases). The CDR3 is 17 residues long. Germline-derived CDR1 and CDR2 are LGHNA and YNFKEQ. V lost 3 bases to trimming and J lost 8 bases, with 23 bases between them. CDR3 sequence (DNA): TGTGCCAGCAGCCAGAGACAGAGCACTATCGGCGGAGACACCATATATTTT. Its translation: CASSQRQSTIGGDTIYF.

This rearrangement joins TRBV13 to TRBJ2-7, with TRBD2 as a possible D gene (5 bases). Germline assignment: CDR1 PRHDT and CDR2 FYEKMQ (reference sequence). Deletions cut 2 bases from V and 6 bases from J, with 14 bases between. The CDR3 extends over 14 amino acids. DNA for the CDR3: TGTGCCAGCAGCTTACCAGGCGGGCCGTTCGAGCAGTACTTC. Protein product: CASSLPGGPFEQYF.

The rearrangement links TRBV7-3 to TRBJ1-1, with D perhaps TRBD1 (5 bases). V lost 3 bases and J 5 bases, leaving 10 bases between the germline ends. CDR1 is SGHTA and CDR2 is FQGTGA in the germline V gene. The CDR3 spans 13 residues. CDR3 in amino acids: CASSFSQGTEAFF. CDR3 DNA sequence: TGTGCCAGCAGCTTTTCCCAGGGAACTGAAGCTTTCTTT.

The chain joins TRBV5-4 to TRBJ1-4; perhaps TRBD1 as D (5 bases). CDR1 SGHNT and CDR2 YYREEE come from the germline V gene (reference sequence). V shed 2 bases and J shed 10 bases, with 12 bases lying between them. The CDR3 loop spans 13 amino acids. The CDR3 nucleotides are TGTGCCAGCAGCTTTAGGGACTCCGGAAAACTGTTTTTT. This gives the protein CASSFRDSGKLFF.

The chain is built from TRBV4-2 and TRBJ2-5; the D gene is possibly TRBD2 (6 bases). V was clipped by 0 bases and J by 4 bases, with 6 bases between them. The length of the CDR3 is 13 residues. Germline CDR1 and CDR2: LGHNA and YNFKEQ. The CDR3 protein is CASSQEGGETQYF. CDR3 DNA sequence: TGTGCCAGCAGCCAAGAGGGGGGAGAGACCCAGTACTTC.

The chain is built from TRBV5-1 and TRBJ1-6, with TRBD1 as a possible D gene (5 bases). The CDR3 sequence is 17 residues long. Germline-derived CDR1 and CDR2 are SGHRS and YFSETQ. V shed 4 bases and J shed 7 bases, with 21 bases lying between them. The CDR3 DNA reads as TGCGCCAGCAGCCTAGGAGGGATGCGGGGGGGAAATTCACCCCTCCACTTT. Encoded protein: CASSLGGMRGGNSPLHF.

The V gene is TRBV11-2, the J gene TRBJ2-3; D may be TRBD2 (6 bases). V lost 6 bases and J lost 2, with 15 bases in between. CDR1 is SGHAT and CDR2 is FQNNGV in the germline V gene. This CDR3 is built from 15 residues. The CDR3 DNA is TGTGCCAGCAGGGGACTCGGGTACAACACAGATACGCAGTATTTT. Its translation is CASRGLGYNTDTQYF.

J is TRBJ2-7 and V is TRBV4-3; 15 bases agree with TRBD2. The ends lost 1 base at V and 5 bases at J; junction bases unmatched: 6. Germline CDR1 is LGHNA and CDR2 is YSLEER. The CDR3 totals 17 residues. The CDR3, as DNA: TGCGCCAGCAGCCAAGTCAGGGGACTAGCGGGGGGCGACGAGCAGTACTTC. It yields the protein CASSQVRGLAGGDEQYF.

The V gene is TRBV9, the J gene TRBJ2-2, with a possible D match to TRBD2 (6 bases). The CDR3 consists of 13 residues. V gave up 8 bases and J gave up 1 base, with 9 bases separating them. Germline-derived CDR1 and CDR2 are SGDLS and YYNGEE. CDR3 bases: TGTGCCAGAGGGCGGGGGAACACCGGGGAGCTGTTTTTT. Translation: CARGRGNTGELFF.

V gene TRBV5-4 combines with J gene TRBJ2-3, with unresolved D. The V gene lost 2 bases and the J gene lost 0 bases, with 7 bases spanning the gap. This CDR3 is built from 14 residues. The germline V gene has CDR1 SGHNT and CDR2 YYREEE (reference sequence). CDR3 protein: CASSFSSSTDTQYF. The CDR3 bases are TGTGCCAGCAGCTTCTCCTCTAGCACAGATACGCAGTATTTT.

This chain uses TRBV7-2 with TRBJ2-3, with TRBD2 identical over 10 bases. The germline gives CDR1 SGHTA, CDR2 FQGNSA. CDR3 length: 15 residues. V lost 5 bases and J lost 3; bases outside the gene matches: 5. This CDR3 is CASSLIAGGTDTQYF. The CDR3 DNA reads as TGTGCCAGCAGCCTAATAGCGGGAGGTACAGATACGCAGTATTTT. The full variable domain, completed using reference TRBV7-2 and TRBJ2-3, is GAGVSQSPSNKVTEKGKDVELRCDPISGHTALYWYRQSLGQGLEFLIYFQGNSAPDKSGLPSDRFSAERTGGSVSTLTIQRTQQEDSAVYLCASSLIAGGTDTQYFGPGTRLTVL.

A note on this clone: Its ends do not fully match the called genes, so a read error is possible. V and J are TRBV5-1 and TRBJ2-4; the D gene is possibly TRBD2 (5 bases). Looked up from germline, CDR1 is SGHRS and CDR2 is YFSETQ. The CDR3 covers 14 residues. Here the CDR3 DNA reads TGCGCCAGCAGCGCCGGGGTAGCCAAAAACAGTCAGTACTTC. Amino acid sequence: CASSAGVAKNSQYF.

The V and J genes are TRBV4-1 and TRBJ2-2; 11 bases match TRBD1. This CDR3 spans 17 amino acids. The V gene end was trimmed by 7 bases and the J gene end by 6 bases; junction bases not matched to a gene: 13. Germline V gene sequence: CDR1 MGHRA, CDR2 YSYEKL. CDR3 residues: CASTTYRDRGGSGELFF. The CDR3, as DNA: TGCGCCAGCACTACCTACCGGGACAGGGGGGGGTCCGGGGAGCTGTTTTTT.

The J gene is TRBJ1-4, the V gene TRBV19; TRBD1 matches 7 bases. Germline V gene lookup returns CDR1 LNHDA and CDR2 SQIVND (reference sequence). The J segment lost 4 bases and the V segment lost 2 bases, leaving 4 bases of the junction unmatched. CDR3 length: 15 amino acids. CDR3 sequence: CASSIRDSINEKLFF. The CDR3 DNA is TGTGCCAGTAGTATAAGGGACAGCATTAATGAAAAACTGTTTTTT. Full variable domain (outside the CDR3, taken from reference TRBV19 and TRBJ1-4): DGGITQSPKYLFRKEGQNVTLSCEQNLNHDAMYWYRQDPGQGLRLIYYSQIVNDFQKGDIAEGYSVSREKKESFPLTVTSAQKNPTAFYLCASSIRDSINEKLFFGSGTQLSVL.

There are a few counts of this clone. The CDR3 sequence is CASSGELAGYNEQFF. The CDR3 DNA sequence: TGTGCCAGCAGTGGTGAACTAGCGGGGTACAATGAGCAGTTCTTC. The chain uses TRBV2 and TRBJ2-1; 10 nucleotides agree with TRBD2. V gave up 4 bases and J gave up 4 bases; unmatched junction bases: 4. The CDR3 extends over 15 amino acids. Germline CDR1 and CDR2: SNHLY and FYNNEI. Full variable domain (outside the CDR3, taken from reference TRBV2 and TRBJ2-1): EPEVTQTPSHQVTQMGQEVILRCVPISNHLYFYWYRQILGQKVEFLVSFYNNEISEKSEIFDDQFSVERPDGSNFTLKIRSTKLEDSAMYFCASSGELAGYNEQFFGPGTRLTVL.